These 27 T cell receptor beta chains were sequenced from one sample in a study of blood T cell repertoires in COVID-19. TCRdb keeps only in-frame clones here, not all; method: immunoSEQ multiplex PCR. The data contain fewer than 200,000 clones, over 80% of them singletons. Sequencing input: PBMCs or T cells enriched from blood (not recorded which). The receptors stem from a woman between 45 and 65 years old who had recovered from COVID-19.

V and J are TRBV7-2 and TRBJ1-2; 8 positions match TRBD1. Trimming removed 7 bases from V and 6 bases from J; junction bases left unmatched: 10. There are 14 residues in the CDR3. Germline CDR1 is SGHTA and CDR2 is FQGNSA. In nucleotides, the CDR3 is TGTGCCAGCACCTCTGCCAGGGGGCAGCATGGCTACACCTTC. Protein sequence: CASTSARGQHGYTF.

This clone was recorded once. The chain employs TRBV10-1 and TRBJ1-5; D might be TRBD1 (5 bases). V lost 7 bases and J lost 1, with 14 bases in between. The germline V gene encodes CDR1 WNHNN and CDR2 SYGVQD (reference sequence). This CDR3 region has 15 residues. CDR3 in amino acids: CASKLARESNQPQHF. The CDR3 DNA follows: TGCGCCAGCAAATTGGCCAGGGAAAGCAATCAGCCCCAGCATTTT.

There are a few counts of this clone. The V call is TRBV27, the J call TRBJ2-6, with 8 bases that match TRBD2. Looked up from germline, CDR1 is MNHEY and CDR2 is SMNVEV (reference sequence). The CDR3 length is 19 residues. J was trimmed by 1 base and V by 7 bases; bases with no gene match: 15. The CDR3, as DNA: TGTGCCAGCACTAGGGCGGGACTAGACTGGGGATCTGGGGCCAACGTCCTGACTTTC. Translated, it gives CASTRAGLDWGSGANVLTF.

The rearrangement links TRBV6-5 to TRBJ2-1; 10 nucleotides line up with TRBD2. The CDR3 sequence is 15 residues long. V shed 3 bases and J 6 bases; nucleotides not matched to a gene: 5. Germline CDR1 reads MNHEY; CDR2 reads SVGAGI. CDR3 protein: CASSYRSGGVNEQFF. Written as DNA, the CDR3 is TGTGCCAGCAGTTATAGAAGCGGGGGGGTCAATGAGCAGTTCTTC.

The rearrangement joins TRBV21-1 to TRBJ1-1. TRBV21-1 has pseudogene status. The CDR3 is made up of 14 amino acids. For the CDR3, the DNA is TGTGCCAGCAGCAAACGCCCTGGGAGAACTGAAGCTTTCTTT. Translation gives CASSKRPGRTEAFF.

The chain couples TRBV24-1 to TRBJ1-5, with TRBD1 matching 9 bases. CDR3 size: 15 residues. Germline V gene data show CDR1 as KGHDR and CDR2 as SFDVKD. V gave up 3 bases and J gave up 2 bases; unmatched junction bases: 1. The CDR3 reads CATSDGDRGNQPQHF. CDR3 sequence (DNA): TGTGCCACCAGTGATGGGGACAGGGGCAATCAGCCCCAGCATTTT.

The chain combines TRBV2 with TRBJ1-5, with 10 bases fitting TRBD1. The V and J ends lost 1 base and 9 bases, in that order; junction bases with no gene match: 6. Germline V lookup: CDR1 SNHLY, CDR2 FYNNEI. The CDR3 sequence is 15 residues long. The CDR3 sequence: CASSEVGTGVGPQHF. The CDR3 DNA follows: TGTGCCAGCAGTGAAGTTGGGACAGGGGTCGGGCCCCAGCATTTT.

The chain is built from TRBV7-3 and TRBJ1-3; unclear D gene. Deletions cut 1 base from V and 2 bases from J, with 15 bases between. CDR1 and CDR2 from the germline V gene are SGHTA and FQGTGA. CDR3 size: 17 residues. As DNA, the CDR3 is TGTGCCAGCAGCTTAAGGGCCCGGTCAAGTCCTGGAAACACCATATATTTT. It encodes CASSLRARSSPGNTIYF.

This rearrangement joins TRBV19 to TRBJ1-2; 9 bases agree with TRBD1. V shed 3 bases and J 2 bases; nucleotides not matched to a gene: 10. Germline CDR1 LNHDA, CDR2 SQIVND (reference sequence). CDR3 size: 17 residues. This chain's CDR3 is CASSMGTGGGWNYGYTF. The CDR3 nucleotides are TGTGCCAGTAGTATGGGCACAGGGGGCGGGTGGAACTATGGCTACACCTTC. Using reference TRBV19 and TRBJ1-2 for the parts outside the CDR3, the full variable domain is DGGITQSPKYLFRKEGQNVTLSCEQNLNHDAMYWYRQDPGQGLRLIYYSQIVNDFQKGDIAEGYSVSREKKESFPLTVTSAQKNPTAFYLCASSMGTGGGWNYGYTFGSGTRLTVV.

The rearrangement joins TRBV7-6 to TRBJ2-5; D possibly corresponds to TRBD1 (8 bases). The CDR3 contains 13 residues. The germline V and J ends were trimmed by 3 bases and 7 bases, with 12 bases remaining between them. Germline lookup yields CDR1 SGHVS and CDR2 FNYEAQ. CDR3 residues: CASSLGGTGTQYF. DNA for the CDR3: TGTGCCAGCAGCTTGGGGGGGACAGGGACCCAGTACTTC.

Worth noting for this clone: This is likely a read error, given that the CDR3 carries no conserved phenylalanine or tryptophan at its end. The rearrangement links TRBV20-1 to TRBJ2-7; D may be TRBD1 (6 bases). Germline assignment: CDR1 DFQATT and CDR2 SNEGSKA (reference sequence). The V gene lost 5 bases and the J gene lost 1 base, with 6 bases spanning the gap. The CDR3 contains 11 residues. The CDR3 DNA sequence: TGCAGTGCTGGACAGTCCTACGAGCAGTACATC. Translated: CSAGQSYEQYI.

This clone has only a few counts. The chain combines TRBV6-5 with TRBJ1-4, with 8 bases lining up with TRBD1. This CDR3 comprises 15 residues. After removal of 5 bases from V and 4 bases from J, the junction contained 6 bases not matched to a gene. Germline V gene lookup returns CDR1 MNHEY and CDR2 SVGAGI. The CDR3 reads CASSRLQGVNEKLFF. The CDR3 DNA sequence: TGTGCCAGCAGTCGGCTACAGGGGGTTAATGAAAAACTGTTTTTT.

The chain links TRBV11-3 to TRBJ2-2; TRBD2 agrees at 13 bases. J gave up 6 bases and V 0 bases, and 7 bases lay outside the gene matches. This CDR3 is 18 amino acids long. Germline CDR1 and CDR2: SGHNT and YENEEA. CDR3 region: CASSLDGLAGVVPGELFF. In DNA, the CDR3 is TGTGCCAGCAGCTTAGATGGACTAGCGGGAGTAGTCCCCGGGGAGCTGTTTTTT.

The rearrangement uses TRBV7-2 and TRBJ2-3, with 7 bases matching TRBD2. The CDR3 is 15 residues long. Germline CDR1 reads SGHTA; CDR2 reads FQGNSA. Trimming removed 3 bases from V and 2 bases from J; junction bases left unmatched: 5. The CDR3 here is CASSLTSLPTDTQYF. As DNA, the CDR3 is TGTGCCAGCAGCTTGACTAGCCTCCCCACAGATACGCAGTATTTT.

This clone was recorded a few times. The chain joins TRBV27 to TRBJ2-1; D is uncertain. CDR3 length: 14 residues. The V gene lost 5 bases and the J gene lost 4 bases, with 12 bases spanning the gap. The germline CDR1 and CDR2 sequences are MNHEY and SMNVEV (reference sequence). In DNA, the CDR3 is TGTGCCAGCAGTCCTGAGGTCGGGTACAATGAGCAGTTCTTC. As protein: CASSPEVGYNEQFF.

V and J are TRBV7-9 and TRBJ2-3; 7 bases line up with TRBD2. Looked up from germline, CDR1 is SEHNR and CDR2 is FQNEAQ (reference sequence). This CDR3 is 14 amino acids long. Trimming removed 8 bases from V and 6 bases from J; junction bases left unmatched: 11. The chain's CDR3 is CASGQRGRGDTQYF. The CDR3 region has the DNA TGTGCCAGCGGACAACGAGGGAGGGGCGATACGCAGTATTTT. Combining the CDR3 with reference TRBV7-9 and TRBJ2-3 gives the whole variable domain DTGVSQNPRHKITKRGQNVTFRCDPISEHNRLYWYRQTLGQGPEFLTYFQNEAQLEKSRLLSDRFSAERPKGSFSTLEIQRTEQGDSAMYLCASGQRGRGDTQYFGPGTRLTVL.

The chain recombines TRBV18 with TRBJ1-1; TRBD1 agrees at 7 bases. This CDR3 is built from 14 residues. The germline CDR1 and CDR2 sequences are KGHSH and LQKENI. With V trimmed by 6 bases and J by 2 bases, 6 bases remained unmatched. This CDR3 is CASSWDSLNTEAFF. Here the CDR3 DNA reads TGTGCCAGCTCCTGGGACAGCCTTAACACTGAAGCTTTCTTT.

The V gene is TRBV18, the J gene TRBJ2-7; 8 bases fit TRBD1. From germline, CDR1 is KGHSH and CDR2 LQKENI. This CDR3 has 14 amino acids. J lost 6 bases, V lost 6 bases, and 10 bases had no gene match. The CDR3: CASSQLDRESEQYV. In DNA form, the CDR3 reads TGTGCCAGCTCTCAGTTGGACAGGGAGAGCGAGCAGTACGTC.

The chain links TRBV30 to TRBJ2-5; D is unresolved. The V gene lost 5 bases and the J gene lost 0 bases, with 7 bases spanning the gap. Per the germline V gene, CDR1 is GTSNPN and CDR2 is SVGIG (reference sequence). The CDR3 is 12 residues long. In DNA form, the CDR3 reads TGTGCCTGGGACAAGTACCAAGAGACCCAGTACTTC. This encodes CAWDKYQETQYF.

This clone was found a few times. The J gene is TRBJ1-4, the V gene TRBV9; D remains ambiguous. Per the germline V gene, CDR1 is SGDLS and CDR2 is YYNGEE. Trimming shortened V by 0 bases and J by 7 bases, and 13 bases separated the two germline ends. There are 15 residues in the CDR3. The CDR3, as DNA: TGTGCCAGCAGCGTAGGGGAGTTCGAGGGTGAAAAACTGTTTTTT. It codes for CASSVGEFEGEKLFF.

The rearrangement joins TRBV5-1 to TRBJ2-3, with 9 nucleotides matching TRBD1. The CDR3 runs to 16 residues. The V gene's germline CDR1 is SGHRS and CDR2 YFSETQ. The J segment lost 3 bases and the V segment lost 3 bases, leaving 8 bases of the junction unmatched. CDR3 region: CASSSDDRGSTDTQYF. The CDR3 DNA reads as TGCGCCAGCAGCTCCGATGACAGGGGGTCTACAGATACGCAGTATTTT.

The chain employs TRBV19 and TRBJ2-2, with 8 bases identical to TRBD1. After removal of 4 bases from V and 2 bases from J, the junction contained 3 bases not matched to a gene. There are 15 residues in the CDR3. The V gene's germline CDR1 is LNHDA and CDR2 SQIVND (reference sequence). The CDR3 nucleotides read TGTGCCAGTAGTAGGACAGGGCATAACACCGGGGAGCTGTTTTTT. Translated: CASSRTGHNTGELFF.

The chain employs TRBV4-1 and TRBJ2-3; 16 bases map to TRBD2. CDR1 and CDR2 (germline): MGHRA, YSYEKL. J lost 4 bases, V lost 4 bases, and 11 bases had no gene match. The CDR3 extends over 19 amino acids. CDR3 protein: CASSPLGLAGGLGPDTQYF. CDR3 DNA: TGCGCCAGCAGCCCCTTGGGACTAGCGGGGGGGCTCGGCCCAGATACGCAGTATTTT.

V usage is TRBV9 and J usage is TRBJ2-2; no firm D call. From germline, CDR1 is SGDLS and CDR2 YYNGEE. This CDR3 is 14 amino acids long. The V end lost 4 bases, the J end lost 4 bases, and 11 bases lay between the germline ends. CDR3 sequence (DNA): TGTGCCAGCAGCCTCGGGTATTCCACCGGGGAGCTGTTTTTT. Protein sequence: CASSLGYSTGELFF.

Comment on this clone: The junction differs from germline at one of its ends, possibly a read error. As DNA, the CDR3 is TGTGCCAGCAGGTTGGACAGGAACACTGAAGCTTTCTTT. Translated, it gives CASRLDRNTEAFF. This chain links TRBV5-5 with TRBJ1-1; D is possibly TRBD1 (6 bases). The V gene's germline CDR1 is SGHKS and CDR2 YYEKEE (reference sequence). CDR3 size: 13 residues.

The rearrangement uses TRBV11-3 and TRBJ1-1, with D unclear. Germline CDR1 SGHNT, CDR2 YENEEA. The CDR3 covers 11 residues. Trimming left V 1 base short and J 8 bases short, with 5 bases between. For the CDR3, the DNA is TGTGCCAGCAGCTTAGGTCCAGAAGCTTTCTTT. Protein sequence: CASSLGPEAFF.

V is TRBV30 and J is TRBJ2-3, with D tentatively TRBD2 (6 bases). There are 13 residues in the CDR3. V lost 2 bases and J 1 base, leaving 7 bases between the germline ends. The V gene's germline CDR1 is GTSNPN and CDR2 SVGIG (reference sequence). The CDR3 protein is CAWSPGGTDTQYF. CDR3 bases: TGTGCCTGGAGTCCGGGGGGCACAGATACGCAGTATTTT.